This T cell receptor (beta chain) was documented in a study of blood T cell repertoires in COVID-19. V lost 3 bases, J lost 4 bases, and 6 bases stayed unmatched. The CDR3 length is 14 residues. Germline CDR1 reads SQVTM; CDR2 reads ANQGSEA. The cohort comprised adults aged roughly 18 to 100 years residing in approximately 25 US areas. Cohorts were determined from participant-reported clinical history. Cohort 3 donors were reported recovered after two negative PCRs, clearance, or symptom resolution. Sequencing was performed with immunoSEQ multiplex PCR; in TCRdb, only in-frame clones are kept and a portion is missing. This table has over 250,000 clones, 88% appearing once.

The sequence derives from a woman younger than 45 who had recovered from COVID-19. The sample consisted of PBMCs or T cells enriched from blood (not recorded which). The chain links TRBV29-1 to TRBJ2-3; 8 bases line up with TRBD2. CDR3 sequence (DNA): TGCAGCGTTGATACGGGAGGGCGTCCAGATACGCAGTATTTT. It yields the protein CSVDTGGRPDTQYF.